This T cell receptor beta chain was sequenced during a study of tumor-infiltrating lymphocytes in primary liver carcinoma. Looking at the study overall: Cases comprised patients with primary liver carcinoma who received surgical resection. Tissue type made little difference to sample yields of roughly 3.65 to 8 million productive TCRbeta reads. Study-wide results and caveats: Tumors had a top-250-clone fraction that was significantly higher than blood (p = 0.039).

This CDR3 is built from 16 residues. V lost 0 bases, J lost 0 bases, and 12 bases lay in between. Germline lookup yields CDR1 SGHRS and CDR2 YFSETQ. With a constant-region primer, TCR beta cDNA was made from 500 ng of total RNA. It was through three nested multiplex PCR rounds of slightly modified ARM-PCR that TCR beta libraries arose. Forward primers for TRBV1-TRBV30 and a C-beta reverse primer served the first two PCR rounds, at around 9 cycles each. TCRdb passed the multiplex PCR reads through MiXCR, listing each CDR3 protein once. The sample carries 150,000 to 200,000 distinct CDR3 sequences, less than 65% recorded once. Worth noting for this clonotype: Its antigen is unidentified. Since the CDR3 does not end with the conserved phenylalanine or tryptophan, this likely comes from a read error.

Blood RNA originated from unsorted whole blood, with germline DNA additionally extracted. Collection of about 3.7 milliliters of peripheral blood took place before surgery. Sequencing input: peripheral blood. The sequence derives from a middle-aged man with primary liver carcinoma and hepatitis B virus infection. V usage is TRBV5-1 and J usage is TRBJ1-1; no reliable D call. CDR3 loop: CASSLAVGQLNTEAFS. The CDR3 DNA sequence: TGCGCCAGCAGCTTGGCGGTCGGGCAGCTGAACACTGAAGCTTTCTCT.